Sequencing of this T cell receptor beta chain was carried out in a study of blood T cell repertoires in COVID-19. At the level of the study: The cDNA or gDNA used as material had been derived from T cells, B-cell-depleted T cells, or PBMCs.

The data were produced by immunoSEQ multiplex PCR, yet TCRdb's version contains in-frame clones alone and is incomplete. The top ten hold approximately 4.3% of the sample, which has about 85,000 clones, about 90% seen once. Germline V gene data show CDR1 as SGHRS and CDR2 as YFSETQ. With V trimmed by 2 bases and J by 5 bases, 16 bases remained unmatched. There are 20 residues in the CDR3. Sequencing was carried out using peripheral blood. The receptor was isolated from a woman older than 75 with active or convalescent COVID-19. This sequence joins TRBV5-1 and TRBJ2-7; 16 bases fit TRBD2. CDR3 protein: CASSFLKLGLAGGSLDEQYF. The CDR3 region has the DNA TGCGCCAGCAGCTTCCTAAAGTTGGGACTAGCGGGAGGGAGTTTAGACGAGCAGTACTTC.